This T cell receptor (beta chain) was found in a study of CD39 and CD103 CD8 tumor-infiltrating T cells. Findings and caveats of the study: Blood and uninvolved lymph node rarely held DP TIL clonotypes.

The assay was immunoSEQ multiplex PCR, and TCRdb's table has in-frame clones only and misses some. The data contain 1,500 to 2,000 clones, around 73% of them seen just once; the ten biggest clones take up about 36%. Comments on this clone: What it binds is unknown.

Patients were not receiving any therapy when their samples were collected. Sorted CD3+CD4-CD8+CD45RA- TILs were divided into DN, SP and DP by CD39 and CD103. Germline CDR1 is MGHDK and CDR2 is SYGVNS. This CDR3 contains 14 residues. V was pared by 5 bases and J by 1 base, with 11 bases between. Sequencing input: CD39- CD103- CD8+ T cells sorted from the tumor. Subset meaning: CD103-CD39- double-negative CD45RA- CD8 T cells. The receptor was derived from a human donor with head and neck squamous cell carcinoma. The V call is TRBV25-1, the J call TRBJ1-1, with a weak D call TRBD1 (5 bases). In nucleotides, the CDR3 is TGTGCCAGCAGTCTCGAGACAGAGAACACTGAAGCTTTCTTT. Its translation is CASSLETENTEAFF. The full variable domain, its missing parts supplied by reference TRBV25-1 and TRBJ1-1, is EADIYQTPRYLVIGTGKKITLECSQTMGHDKMYWYQQDPGMELHLIHYSYGVNSTEKGDLSSESTVSRIRTEHFPLTLESARPSHTSQYLCASSLETENTEAFFGQGTRLTVV.